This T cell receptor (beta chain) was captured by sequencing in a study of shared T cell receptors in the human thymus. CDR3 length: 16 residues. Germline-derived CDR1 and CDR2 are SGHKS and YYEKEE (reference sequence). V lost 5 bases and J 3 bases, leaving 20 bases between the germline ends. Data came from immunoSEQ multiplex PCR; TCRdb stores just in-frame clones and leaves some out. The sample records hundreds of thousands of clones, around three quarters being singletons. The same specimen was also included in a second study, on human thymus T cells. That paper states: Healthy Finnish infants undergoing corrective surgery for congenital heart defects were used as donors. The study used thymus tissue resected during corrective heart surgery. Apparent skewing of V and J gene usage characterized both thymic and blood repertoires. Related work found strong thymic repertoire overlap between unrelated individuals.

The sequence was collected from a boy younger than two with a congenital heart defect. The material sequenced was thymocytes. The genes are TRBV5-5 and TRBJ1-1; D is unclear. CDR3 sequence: CASSFGPGRWDTEAFF. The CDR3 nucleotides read TGTGCCAGCAGTTTTGGGCCAGGTAGGTGGGACACTGAAGCTTTCTTT.